The 3 T cell receptor beta chains presented below share a single source sample, sequenced in a study of CD8 T cells in Susac syndrome. Reverse transcription of roughly 0.45 to 1 ug RNA was carried out with random hexamers. TCRdb passed the immunoSEQ multiplex PCR reads through MiXCR, listing each CDR3 protein once. Here the sample spans about 300,000 distinct CDR3 sequences, 80% to 90% being singletons. The sequenced sample was CD8+ T cells from PBMCs. Every receptor here comes from a human donor with multiple sclerosis.

The V gene is TRBV2, the J gene TRBJ1-2; no reliable D call. V was shortened by 10 bases and J by 4 bases, with 19 bases between the two germline ends. This CDR3 region has 14 residues. Germline V lookup: CDR1 SNHLY, CDR2 FYNNEI. The CDR3 DNA reads as TGTGCCATTACCGGGAGGACTCTGACCTATGGCTACACCTTC. This sequence encodes CAITGRTLTYGYTF.

The genes are TRBV7-9 and TRBJ2-1; D uncertain. The CDR3 runs 12 residues. The V gene lost 5 bases and the J gene lost 10 bases, with 12 bases spanning the gap. Germline V gives CDR1 SEHNR, CDR2 FQNEAQ (reference sequence). The CDR3 is CASSPHPREQFF. The CDR3 bases are TGTGCCAGCAGCCCCCATCCCAGAGAGCAGTTCTTC.

The CDR3 region has the DNA TGTGCCAGCCGTGGCGGGAGGGCCACCGGGGAGCTGTTTTTT. Its protein product is CASRGGRATGELFF. The chain combines TRBV7-9 with TRBJ2-2; TRBD2 aligns across 9 bases. The CDR3 covers 14 residues. The V gene's germline CDR1 is SEHNR and CDR2 FQNEAQ (reference sequence). Germline trimming cut 8 bases from V and 4 bases from J; bases unmatched to any gene: 5.